The rows below give T cell receptor beta chains drawn from one sample of a study of blood T cell repertoires in COVID-19. The repertoire was sequenced with immunoSEQ multiplex PCR; TCRdb's copy has only in-frame clones and lacks some. Among around 100,000 clones, about 92% were seen once, and the ten largest hold roughly a sixth. What was sequenced was peripheral blood. The receptors stem from a woman aged 80 or older in a cohort sampled during active COVID-19. Each CDR3 is given with its conserved first and last residue. D genes are given only for firm matches. Only part of the rows carry a size: once, few, many, or a class if the clone is expanded.

D gene | J gene | clone size | V gene | CDR3 protein | CDR3 DNA
TRBD2 | TRBJ2-2 | - | TRBV27 | CASSRGGTGELFF | TGTGCCAGCAGTCGCGGGGGGACCGGGGAGCTGTTTTTT
- | TRBJ2-7 | - | TRBV21-1 | CASSKKGTLAGGPYEQYF | TGTGCCAGCAGCAAAAAGGGGACCCTAGCGGGAGGACCCTACGAGCAGTACTTC
- | TRBJ2-1 | - | TRBV7-2 | CASSLARAFDEQFF | TGTGCCAGCAGCTTAGCCAGGGCGTTTGATGAGCAGTTCTTC
- | TRBJ1-1 | once | TRBV5-1 | CASSLDLPTGMNTEAFF | TGCGCCAGCAGCCTGGATCTCCCGACAGGAATGAACACTGAAGCTTTCTTT
TRBD1 | TRBJ2-5 | - | TRBV29-1 | CSVHLIQGAQETQYF | TGCAGCGTTCACCTAATACAGGGGGCGCAGGAGACCCAGTACTTC
- | TRBJ1-5 | - | TRBV29-1 | CSVVDSSNQPQHF | TGCAGCGTTGTTGACAGTAGCAATCAGCCCCAGCATTTT
TRBD2 | TRBJ2-3 | - | TRBV6-4 | CASSVEWLAGRDTQYF | TGTGCCAGCAGTGTTGAGTGGCTAGCGGGAAGAGATACGCAGTATTTT
- | TRBJ2-7 | - | TRBV5-1 | CASRGEYEQYF | TGCGCCAGCAGGGGAGAGTACGAGCAGTACTTC
TRBD2 | TRBJ2-1 | - | TRBV5-1 | CASSGGNSGSFYSYNEQFF | TGCGCCAGCAGCGGTGGTAATAGCGGGAGCTTTTACTCCTACAATGAGCAGTTCTTC
- | TRBJ1-2 | - | TRBV29-1 | CSAEEGPGYGYTF | TGCAGCGCCGAAGAGGGGCCAGGGTATGGCTACACCTTC
- | TRBJ2-7 | - | TRBV5-1 | CASSFVDSSYEQYF | TGCGCCAGCAGCTTCGTGGACAGCTCCTACGAGCAGTACTTC
TRBD1 | TRBJ1-5 | - | TRBV30 | CAWSGGTVNQPQHF | TGTGCCTGGAGTGGCGGGACAGTCAATCAGCCCCAGCATTTT
- | TRBJ1-2 | once | TRBV5-4 | CASSLEEHLGYTF | TGTGCCAGCAGCTTGGAGGAGCATCTTGGCTACACCTTC
- | TRBJ1-1 | - | TRBV2 | CASRTVRGTEAFF | TGTGCCAGCAGGACAGTCAGGGGAACTGAAGCTTTCTTT
- | TRBJ1-2 | - | TRBV28 | CASSLQIYGYTF | TGTGCCAGCAGTCTACAGATCTATGGCTACACCTTC
- | TRBJ2-7 | - | TRBV29-1 | CSVFSSGRGFYEQYF | TGCAGCGTTTTTTCATCGGGCAGGGGATTTTACGAGCAGTACTTC
TRBD1 | TRBJ1-4 | - | TRBV2 | CASKEEGQTEKLFF | TGTGCCAGCAAAGAAGAGGGACAGACGGAAAAACTGTTTTTT
- | TRBJ1-2 | - | TRBV19 | CASSMDSPGYTF | TGTGCCAGTAGTATGGACAGCCCCGGCTACACCTTC
TRBD1 | TRBJ1-2 | - | TRBV5-1 | CASKAGGGYGYTF | TGCGCCAGCAAGGCAGGGGGCGGCTATGGCTACACCTTC
TRBD2 | TRBJ2-7 | - | TRBV6-4 | CASSPGTSGTYEQYF | TGTGCCAGCAGTCCTGGGACTAGCGGGACCTACGAGCAGTACTTC
- | TRBJ1-5 | - | TRBV5-5 | CASSWTASQPQHF | TGTGCCAGCAGCTGGACAGCCTCTCAGCCCCAGCATTTT
TRBD1 | TRBJ2-1 | - | TRBV24-1 | CATSAPGQSNEQFF | TGTGCCACCAGTGCTCCGGGACAGAGCAATGAGCAGTTCTTC
- | TRBJ1-1 | - | TRBV6-5 | CASSYRARAFF | TGTGCCAGCAGTTACCGAGCGAGGGCTTTCTTT
- | TRBJ2-1 | - | TRBV27 | CASNEHRARYNEQFF | TGTGCCAGCAACGAACACAGGGCTCGCTACAATGAGCAGTTCTTC